This T cell receptor (beta chain) was profiled in a study of blood T cell repertoires in COVID-19. Study as a whole: Samples taken during acute and convalescent COVID-19 were collected in the United States, Italy and Spain. PBMCs, B-cell-depleted T cells, or T cells provided the cDNA or gDNA that made up the material.

The CDR3 contains 11 residues. Germline loops: CDR1 ENHRY, CDR2 SYGVKD. Trimming stripped 6 bases from V and 5 bases from J, with 7 bases between. Remarks on this clone: The same CDR3 is also encoded by other DNA sequences in this sample.

Seattle patient enrollment occurred during active infection, with longitudinal follow-up thereafter. Authors' data handling: Nucleated cell counts were estimated from reference gene primer amplification. Sequencing used immunoSEQ multiplex PCR; TCRdb keeps in-frame clones, though not all of them. The DNA gave D and trimming, while V, J and clone size come from that table. The top ten clones hold around 10% of a sample with about 280,000 clones, approximately 89% of them seen once. Sequencing was done on a sample of peripheral blood. The V call is TRBV10-3, the J call TRBJ1-1; tentative D call: TRBD1 (6 bases). The clonotype was recovered from a woman aged 25 to 39 with COVID-19, enrolled during active disease. CDR3 sequence (DNA): TGTGCCATCAGCAGGGGTACTGAAGCTTTCTTT. It is translated as CAISRGTEAFF.